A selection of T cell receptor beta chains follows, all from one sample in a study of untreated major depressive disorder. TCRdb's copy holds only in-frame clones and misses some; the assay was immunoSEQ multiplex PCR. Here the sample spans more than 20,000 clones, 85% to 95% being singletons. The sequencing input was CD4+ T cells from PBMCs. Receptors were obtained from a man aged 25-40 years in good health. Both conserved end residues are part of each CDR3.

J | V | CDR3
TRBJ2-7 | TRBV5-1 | CASSLGQVGWPLYEQYF
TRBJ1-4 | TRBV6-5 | CASRHRGRNEKLFF
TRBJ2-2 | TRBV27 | CASSDEGSQTGELFF
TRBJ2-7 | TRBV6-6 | CASRADSYEQYF
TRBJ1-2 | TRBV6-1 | CASTAGSDYGYTF
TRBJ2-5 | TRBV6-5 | CASSQGTGGAETQYF
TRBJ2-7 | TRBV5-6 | CASSPIRLATTYEQYF
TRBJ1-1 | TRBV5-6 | CASIWRRGIRNTEAFF
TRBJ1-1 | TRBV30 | CAWSTPGDRRFF
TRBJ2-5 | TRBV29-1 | CSGWGGLRGDQETQYF
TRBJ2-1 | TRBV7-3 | CASRLAGGDEQFF
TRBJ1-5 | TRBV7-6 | CASSLAERRPQHF
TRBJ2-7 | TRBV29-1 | CSVDTAGGRNEQYF
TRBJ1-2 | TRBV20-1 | CSASPQYGYTF
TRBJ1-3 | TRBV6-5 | CASTIGFSGNTIYF
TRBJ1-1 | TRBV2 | CASSSKRRTVNTEAFF
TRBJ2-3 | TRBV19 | CASSMTGGPDTQYF
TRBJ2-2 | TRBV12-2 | CASRPRTSGNGTGELFF
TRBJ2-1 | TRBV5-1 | CASRSGRDNEQFF
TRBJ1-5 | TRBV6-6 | CASSYRDQPQHF
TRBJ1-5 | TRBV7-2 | CASSLGTAQPQHF
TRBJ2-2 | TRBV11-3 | CASSLGFWHGGEGAGELFF
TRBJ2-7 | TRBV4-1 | CASSQGALNYEQYF
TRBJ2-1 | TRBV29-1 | CSVTSGGDEQFF
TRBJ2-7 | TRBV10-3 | CAISERVVAYEQYF
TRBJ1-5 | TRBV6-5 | CASSNGQGRNQPQHF
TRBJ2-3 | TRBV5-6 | CASSLREATADTQYF
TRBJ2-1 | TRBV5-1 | CASSPSGSSYNEQFF
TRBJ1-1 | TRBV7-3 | CASSQQGGITEAFF